The 15 T cell receptor beta chains reported below all come from one sample, sequenced in a study of T cell responses to AZD1222 COVID-19 vaccine. Assay: immunoSEQ multiplex PCR; the TCRdb copy retains only in-frame clones and omits some. The sample lists some 95,000 clones; about 89% were seen once. Sequencing used peripheral blood, obtained on day 0 of AZD1222 vaccination. Receptor source: an adult in good health.

CDR3 loop: CASSYGRNTEAFF. The CDR3 coding sequence is TGTGCCAGCAGTTACGGACGTAACACTGAAGCTTTCTTT. J is TRBJ1-1 and V is TRBV12-3 or TRBV12-4; no firm D call. V lost 4 bases and J lost 2, with 8 bases in between. The CDR3 extends over 13 amino acids.

Regarding this clone: This same CDR3 is encoded by further DNA sequences in the sample. The chain employs TRBV6-2 or TRBV6-3 and TRBJ2-1; D uncertain. Germline loops: CDR1 MNHEY, CDR2 SVGEGT. V lost 2 bases and J 6 bases, leaving 2 bases between the germline ends. The CDR3 contains 11 residues. DNA for the CDR3: TGTGCCAGCAGTTACGGCAATGAGCAGTTCTTC. Its translation: CASSYGNEQFF.

The J gene is TRBJ2-7, the V gene TRBV28; TRBD1 matches at 7 bases. This CDR3 comprises 14 residues. The germline gives CDR1 MDHEN, CDR2 SYDVKM. J was trimmed by 3 bases and V by 5 bases; bases with no gene match: 7. The CDR3 loop reads CASSEGTALYEQYF. The CDR3 region has the DNA TGTGCCAGCAGTGAAGGGACAGCCCTCTACGAGCAGTACTTC. Together with reference TRBV28 and TRBJ2-7, the CDR3 gives the full variable domain: DVKVTQSSRYLVKRTGEKVFLECVQDMDHENMFWYRQDPGLGLRLIYFSYDVKMKEKGDIPEGYSVSREKKERFSLILESASTNQTSMYLCASSEGTALYEQYFGPGTRLTVT.

The J gene is TRBJ2-1, the V gene TRBV6-2 or TRBV6-3; tentatively, D is TRBD2 (5 bases). This CDR3 spans 13 amino acids. Germline V gene data show CDR1 as MNHEY and CDR2 as SVGEGT. V was trimmed by 1 base and J by 7 bases, leaving 8 bases between them. CDR3 coding DNA: TGTGCCAGCAGTTACTTCCGGGGTAATGAGCAGTTCTTC. This sequence encodes CASSYFRGNEQFF.

The rearrangement links TRBV27 to TRBJ1-1; TRBD1 might be the D (5 bases). V lost 4 bases to trimming and J lost 5 bases, with 11 bases between them. Germline assignment: CDR1 MNHEY and CDR2 SMNVEV (reference sequence). CDR3 length: 13 amino acids. DNA of the CDR3: TGTGCCAGCAGTTATCAAGGGGAGACTGAAGCTTTCTTT. This gives the protein CASSYQGETEAFF.

This chain joins TRBV7-2 and TRBJ1-1; D is undetermined. This CDR3 spans 13 amino acids. Germline values: CDR1 SGHTA, CDR2 FQGNSA. V was cut by 3 bases and J by 2 bases, with 7 bases left in between. The chain's CDR3 is CASSFTRNTEAFF. In DNA, the CDR3 is TGTGCCAGCAGCTTTACAAGAAACACTGAAGCTTTCTTT.

The gene calls are TRBV2 and TRBJ2-1; D is undetermined. There are 16 residues in the CDR3. CDR1 and CDR2 from the germline V gene are SNHLY and FYNNEI. The V gene lost 3 bases and the J gene lost 0 bases, with 12 bases spanning the gap. The chain's CDR3 is CASSELDNHSYNEQFF. CDR3 sequence (DNA): TGTGCCAGCAGTGAGCTAGACAACCACTCCTACAATGAGCAGTTCTTC.

The gene calls are TRBV7-2 and TRBJ1-1, with D possibly TRBD1 on 6 matching bases. Germline V gene data show CDR1 as SGHTA and CDR2 as FQGNSA. This CDR3 contains 12 residues. V lost 11 bases and J 6 bases, leaving 16 bases between the germline ends. The CDR3 nucleotides read TGTGCCTGCGGGCAGGGGAGCCCTGAAGCTTTCTTT. This translates into CACGQGSPEAFF. The entire variable domain, with the rest obtained from reference TRBV7-2 and TRBJ1-1, is as follows: GAGVSQSPSNKVTEKGKDVELRCDPISGHTALYWYRQSLGQGLEFLIYFQGNSAPDKSGLPSDRFSAERTGGSVSTLTIQRTQQEDSAVYLCACGQGSPEAFFGQGTRLTVV.

CDR3 DNA sequence: TGTGCCAGTAGTATAAATTTCGGGACAGGGCGTAATGAAAAACTGTTTTTT. It is translated as CASSINFGTGRNEKLFF. The chain employs TRBV19 and TRBJ1-4; TRBD1 agrees at 9 bases. This CDR3 region has 17 residues. Germline-derived CDR1 and CDR2 are LNHDA and SQIVND (reference sequence). J was trimmed by 4 bases and V by 2 bases; bases with no gene match: 8.

J is TRBJ1-2 and V is TRBV6-5; 8 bases agree with TRBD1. Germline V gene lookup returns CDR1 MNHEY and CDR2 SVGAGI. CDR3 size: 13 residues. V was clipped by 6 bases and J by 4 bases; unmatched bases: 4. The CDR3 DNA reads TGTGCCAGCAGCAGGGGGCCTGTCTATGGCTACACCTTC. This encodes CASSRGPVYGYTF.

The V gene is TRBV4-1, the J gene TRBJ2-7; a possible D gene is TRBD2 (5 bases). Germline V gene data show CDR1 as MGHRA and CDR2 as YSYEKL. The CDR3 loop spans 15 amino acids. Trimming stripped 7 bases from V and 8 bases from J, with 24 bases between. For the CDR3, the DNA is TGCGCCAGCAACCGTTTAGGACTGCCCCACTCTCAGCAGTACTTC. Translation: CASNRLGLPHSQQYF.

This clone was seen a single time. This chain links TRBV5-1 with TRBJ1-4; D might be TRBD1 (6 bases). This CDR3 has 16 amino acids. Trimming left V 0 bases short and J 5 bases short, with 14 bases between. Looked up from germline, CDR1 is SGHRS and CDR2 is YFSETQ. CDR3 in DNA: TGCGCCAGCAGCTTGGGGGGCAGGGGCTTGAATGAAAAACTGTTTTTT. This codes for CASSLGGRGLNEKLFF.

The gene calls are TRBV28 and TRBJ1-1; D unresolved. This CDR3 region has 13 residues. The V gene's germline CDR1 is MDHEN and CDR2 SYDVKM. Between the trimmed V and J ends, which lost 2 bases and 6 bases, there was a span of 10 bases. For the CDR3, the DNA is TGTGCCAGCAGTTTACGCGTTGAGTCTGAAGCTTTCTTT. Translating it yields CASSLRVESEAFF.

The chain has TRBV6-1 and TRBJ1-2; the D gene is possibly TRBD1 (5 bases). The CDR3 runs 15 residues. The V gene's germline CDR1 is MNHNS and CDR2 SASEGT. V lost 2 bases to trimming and J lost 4 bases, with 14 bases between them. The CDR3 bases are TGTGCCAGCAGTGAAATTAGGTCTGGGGGCTATGGCTACACCTTC. Translating gives CASSEIRSGGYGYTF.

The chain uses TRBV11-2 and TRBJ1-6; D possibly corresponds to TRBD1 (6 bases). V shed 6 bases and J shed 5 bases, with 20 bases lying between them. Germline V gene sequence: CDR1 SGHAT, CDR2 FQNNGV. This CDR3 region has 17 residues. Here the CDR3 DNA reads TGTGCCAGCAGAGAGATAAGGGGGGGAGTTAATAATTCACCCCTCCACTTT. Its protein product is CASREIRGGVNNSPLHF.